This entry is about one T cell receptor beta chain. Enrollees, roughly 18 to 90 years old, lived in around 23 US areas. Each recovered donor of Cohort 3 presented with two negative PCRs, clearance, or symptom resolution. This sample is part of a study of blood T cell repertoires in COVID-19. Study information: Samples taken during acute and convalescent COVID-19 were collected in the United States, Italy and Spain. In each case, the material was cDNA or gDNA derived from T cells, B-cell-depleted T cells, or PBMCs.

Between the trimmed V and J ends, which lost 4 bases and 5 bases, there was a span of 14 bases. The germline V gene has CDR1 KGHDR and CDR2 SFDVKD. The CDR3 consists of 15 residues. Measured with immunoSEQ multiplex PCR; TCRdb has only the in-frame clones, and not every one. The table has over 150,000 clones, about 80% seen once. The J gene is TRBJ1-5, the V gene TRBV24-1; maybe TRBD1 (6 bases). This clonotype was obtained from a woman in her fifties or sixties who had recovered from COVID-19. The sample was PBMCs or T cells enriched from blood (not recorded which). The CDR3 sequence: CATSDTGQPHQPQHF. In nucleotides, the CDR3 is TGTGCCACCAGTGACACGGGACAACCCCATCAGCCCCAGCATTTT.